This TCR beta chain was obtained from a study of Graves' ophthalmopathy and Graves' hyperthyroidism. Study-level findings and limits: Progression of ophthalmopathy was predicted by the model with less than 71% sensitivity and 72.22% specificity. Appearing in blood as well were most expanded thyroid clonotypes above 0.001 frequency. A classifier, a 13-signature model, separated ophthalmopathy from stable hyperthyroidism with approximately 88% sensitivity and 75% to 82% specificity.

RNA transcripts served as template for amplifying TCR beta CDR3 sequences. An opening RT-PCR round employed HTBI primers and preceded a second-round multiplex PCR. TCRdb itself ran the multiplex PCR reads through MiXCR, one entry per CDR3 protein. Found here are under 800,000 distinct CDR3 sequences, about a fifth of them singletons; the top ten hold more than 5.5%. The CDR3 is made up of 15 amino acids. Germline V gives CDR1 SGHRS, CDR2 YFSETQ. Trimming took off 4 bases at V and 2 bases at J, with 12 bases between the two ends. This clonotype was found many times. What it binds is not known. Sequenced: peripheral blood. The source is a woman between 18 and 30 years old with stable Graves' hyperthyroidism. Some clones in this sample may be carry-over from other donors' samples. The genes are TRBV5-1 and TRBJ2-2; D gene unclear. The CDR3 reads CASSIRGLNTGELFF. The CDR3 region has the DNA TGCGCCAGCAGCATCAGAGGTTTAAACACCGGGGAGCTGTTTTTT.